Listed below are T cell receptor beta chains from one sample, sequenced in a study of cytomegalovirus exposure and HLA in healthy donors. Repertoires were generated with immunoSEQ multiplex PCR, while TCRdb's copy carries only in-frame clones and drops some. The repertoire holds 200,000 or so clones, with 81% as singletons. The sequencing sample was made of PBMCs. These receptor sequences come from a woman under 30 in good health and CMV-seropositive. CDR3s leave out the opening cysteine and the closing phenylalanine or tryptophan.

J	V	CDR3
TRBJ1-6	TRBV6-6	ASSAQGYNSPLH
TRBJ1-2	TRBV7-6	ASSLRIPGTGVPNYGYT
-	TRBV2	AGLSGDSSYEQY
TRBJ2-7	TRBV2	ASSDQGMGYEQY
TRBJ2-5	TRBV19	ASRDRSSLPETQY
TRBJ2-3	TRBV6-4	ASSEGADAGGTQY
TRBJ2-1	TRBV5-4	ASSSGQGQYNEQF
TRBJ2-5	TRBV27	ASSSLWADRGETQY
TRBJ1-3	TRBV5-6	ASSREGVRNTIY
TRBJ2-5	TRBV7-9	ASSLGLAAETQY
TRBJ1-1	TRBV4-1	ASSTSDTLNTEAF
-	TRBV6-6	ASANPGQTTYEQY
TRBJ2-7	TRBV6-6	ASSYDRGRGAQY
TRBJ1-1	TRBV7-3	ASSSRTGMNTEAF
TRBJ2-5	TRBV5-1	ASLPPGGQETQY
TRBJ2-5	TRBV2	ASSEALTGGRAQY
TRBJ1-2	TRBV7-2	ASSEDRGTGYT
TRBJ1-2	TRBV4-1	ASSQDGGLNYGYT
TRBJ1-3	TRBV7-5	VRSLGPQRRIRGSGNTIY
TRBJ1-5	TRBV6-1	ASLLLTGGGQPQH
TRBJ2-1	TRBV5-4	ASRTSGGSSYNEQF
TRBJ2-7	TRBV6-5	ASSSLDRVAYEQY
TRBJ1-1	TRBV11-2	ASSTPRTGMTEAF